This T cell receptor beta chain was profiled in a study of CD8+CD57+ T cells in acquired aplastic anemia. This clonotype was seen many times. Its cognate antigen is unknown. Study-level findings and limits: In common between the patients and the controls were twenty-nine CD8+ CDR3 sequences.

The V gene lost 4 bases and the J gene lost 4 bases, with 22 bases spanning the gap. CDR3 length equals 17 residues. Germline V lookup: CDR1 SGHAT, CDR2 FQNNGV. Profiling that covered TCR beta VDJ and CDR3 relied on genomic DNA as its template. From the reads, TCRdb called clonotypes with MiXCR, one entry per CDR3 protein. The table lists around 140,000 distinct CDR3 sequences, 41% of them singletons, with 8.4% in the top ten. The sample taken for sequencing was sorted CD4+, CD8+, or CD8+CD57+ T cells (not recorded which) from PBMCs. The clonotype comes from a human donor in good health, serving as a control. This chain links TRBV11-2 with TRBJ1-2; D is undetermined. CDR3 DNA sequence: TGTGCCAGCAGCTCCGGCTCCGCACCCAAGGTCGGCTATGGCTACACCTTC. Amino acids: CASSSGSAPKVGYGYTF.